The clone carrying this T cell receptor beta chain appeared a single time. Its cognate antigen is unknown. The CDR3 spans 14 residues. Germline CDR1 is LNHDA and CDR2 is SQIVND (reference sequence). V lost 6 bases and J 0 bases, leaving 9 bases between the germline ends. This record belongs to a study of cytomegalovirus exposure and HLA in healthy donors. General study points: Cytomegalovirus association was assigned to about 150 TCR beta chains.

The protocol was immunoSEQ multiplex PCR, while the TCRdb copy is restricted to in-frame clones and leaves out a portion. The sample includes around 150,000 clones, 91% seen only once; the top ten take around 3%. The V and J genes are TRBV19 and TRBJ1-5, with D maybe TRBD1 (5 bases). Sequenced sample: PBMCs. This sequence was found in a woman aged 18-29 years in good health and CMV-seropositive. This CDR3 reads CASSAGYSNQPQHF. CDR3 coding DNA: TGTGCCAGTAGCGCAGGGTATAGCAATCAGCCCCAGCATTTT. Based on the CDR3 plus reference TRBV19 and TRBJ1-5, the full variable domain is DGGITQSPKYLFRKEGQNVTLSCEQNLNHDAMYWYRQDPGQGLRLIYYSQIVNDFQKGDIAEGYSVSREKKESFPLTVTSAQKNPTAFYLCASSAGYSNQPQHFGDGTRLSIL.